This T cell receptor (beta chain) was retrieved from a study of T cell repertoires in cytomegalovirus infection. This clonotype occurred a few times. Its antigen is undetermined. Germline assignment: CDR1 MNHEY and CDR2 SVGAGI. This CDR3 is 14 amino acids long. After removal of 2 bases from V and 2 bases from J, the junction contained 1 base not matched to a gene. The study, taken as a whole, reports: Cumulative public TCR beta family frequency identified CMV carriers with the relevant HLA.

One entry per CDR3 protein results from TCRdb running MiXCR on the reads. The data show 200,000 to 300,000 distinct CDR3 sequences, approximately 9% seen once. This receptor was taken from a human donor in good health (CMV status not recorded). Some clones in this sample may be carry-over from other donors' samples. J is TRBJ1-1 and V is TRBV6-5; 8 bases align to TRBD1. The specimen was PBMCs. CDR3: CASSYAGGNTEAFF. CDR3 bases: TGTGCCAGCAGTTACGCAGGGGGCAACACTGAAGCTTTCTTT.